Sequencing of this T cell receptor (beta chain) was carried out in a study of PD-L1 blockade in urothelial cancer. About the research overall: The patients' atezolizumab therapy, 1,200 mg intravenously every 3 weeks, started in the mid-2010s. Earlier, patients had received 0 to 3 chemotherapy regimens.

Repertoires were generated with immunoSEQ multiplex PCR, while TCRdb's copy carries only in-frame clones and drops some. Among roughly 17,000 clones listed, roughly 90% were seen once. This clone was found a few times. This CDR3 spans 14 amino acids. Germline V gene lookup returns CDR1 LGHNA and CDR2 YNFKEQ. With 0 bases removed from V and 4 bases from J, the gap between germline ends came to 9 bases. The sample's time point: pretreatment peripheral blood. Patients' urothelial carcinoma was locally advanced or metastatic. The sequencing used PBMCs, collected around atezolizumab (anti-PD-L1) treatment. The receptor's source is a man in his 70s with urothelial cancer. The rearrangement uses TRBV4-2 and TRBJ2-5; D is unresolved. The CDR3 coding sequence is TGTGCCAGCAGCCAAGAGTATGACTTAGAGACCCAGTACTTC. This encodes CASSQEYDLETQYF.